The 27 T cell receptor beta chains below were found in one sample sequenced in a study of T cell repertoires in cytomegalovirus infection. Antigens of these TCRs are unknown. In TCRdb, the reads were re-called with MiXCR into one record per CDR3 protein. The sample lists 40,000 to 55,000 distinct CDR3 sequences, about 21% occurring once. Sequencing used CD8+ T cells from cultured PBMCs, obtained from culture after CMV antigen stimulation. These receptors all come from a human donor in good health (CMV status not recorded). Some clones in this sample may be carry-over from other donors' samples.

The gene calls are TRBV6-1 and TRBJ2-6, with a tentative D call TRBD2 (5 bases). Germline V gives CDR1 MNHNS, CDR2 SASEGT. V lost 2 bases, J lost 1 base, and 12 bases lay in between. This CDR3 has 17 amino acids. CDR3 DNA sequence: TGTGCCAGCAGTGAATTCGGGGTTCCGTCTGGGGCCAACGTCCTGACTTTC. Protein sequence: CASSEFGVPSGANVLTF.

V usage is TRBV7-9 and J usage is TRBJ2-5; TRBD2 matches 8 bases. The V segment lost 5 bases and the J segment 3 bases; nucleotides outside the gene matches: 11. CDR1 and CDR2 from the germline V gene are SEHNR and FQNEAQ (reference sequence). The CDR3 loop spans 16 amino acids. Here the CDR3 reads CASSPLGTRVEETQYF. Here the CDR3 DNA reads TGTGCCAGCAGCCCCCTTGGGACTAGGGTTGAAGAGACCCAGTACTTC.

This chain uses TRBV12-3 or TRBV12-4 with TRBJ2-2, with TRBD1 identical over 9 bases. The CDR3 has 14 amino acids. Trimming took 7 bases from V and 6 from J; bases not matched to a gene: 6. The CDR3 here is CASTPDRGAGELFF. The CDR3, as DNA: TGTGCCAGCACCCCGGACAGGGGCGCCGGGGAGCTGTTTTTT.

The V call is TRBV7-2, the J call TRBJ2-2; TRBD1 is a possible D gene (5 bases). The CDR3 is made up of 17 amino acids. The germline CDR1 and CDR2 sequences are SGHTA and FQGNSA. Trimming removed 8 bases at V and 1 base at J, with 20 bases between. In nucleotides, the CDR3 is TGTGCCAGCCCCCAGGCAGGCCTGACAGAGAACACCGGGGAGCTGTTTTTT. Translation: CASPQAGLTENTGELFF.

The chain recombines TRBV7-9 with TRBJ2-1, with 14 bases identical to TRBD2. This CDR3 is built from 17 residues. The germline gives CDR1 SEHNR, CDR2 FQNEAQ (reference sequence). V shed 5 bases, J shed 4 bases, and the junction held 7 bases outside the gene matches. CDR3 sequence (DNA): TGTGCCAGCAGCACGACTAGCGGGGGGGCCTGGTACAATGAGCAGTTCTTC. It codes for CASSTTSGGAWYNEQFF.

V gene TRBV28 combines with J gene TRBJ2-2; 12 nucleotides line up with TRBD2. The trim removed 7 bases at V and 6 bases at J, leaving 9 bases unmatched. The CDR3 consists of 16 residues. CDR1 is MDHEN, CDR2 SYDVKM, per germline. CDR3 sequence: CASTTGLAGWAGELFF. CDR3 nucleotide sequence: TGTGCCAGCACCACCGGACTAGCGGGATGGGCCGGGGAGCTGTTTTTT.

The CDR3 DNA follows: TGTGCCAGCAGTTACGACGCAGGGAGCACAGATACGCAGTATTTT. Translating gives CASSYDAGSTDTQYF. The J gene is TRBJ2-3, the V gene TRBV6-5; weak D call: TRBD1 (5 bases). Deletions cut 2 bases from V and 0 bases from J, with 9 bases between. CDR3 length equals 15 residues. From germline, CDR1 is MNHEY and CDR2 SVGAGI.

This chain links TRBV5-6 with TRBJ2-2, with D unresolved. The V gene lost 0 bases and the J gene lost 3 bases, with 9 bases spanning the gap. CDR3 length: 15 amino acids. Germline V gives CDR1 SGHDT, CDR2 YYEEEE. In nucleotides, the CDR3 is TGTGCCAGCAGCTTGGAAATCGGTTACACCGGGGAGCTGTTTTTT. It is translated as CASSLEIGYTGELFF.

This clonotype was counted a few times. This rearrangement joins TRBV6-6 to TRBJ2-7; either TRBD1 or TRBD2 may supply D (5 bases each). The germline V gene encodes CDR1 MNHNY and CDR2 SVGAGI (reference sequence). The CDR3 spans 14 residues. Trimming removed 4 bases from V and 2 bases from J, with 12 bases in between. CDR3 residues: CASSSGTGTYEQYF. CDR3 DNA sequence: TGTGCCAGCAGTTCCGGGACCGGAACCTACGAGCAGTACTTC.

The V and J genes are TRBV7-9 and TRBJ2-7, with a tentative D call TRBD1 (6 bases). V was pared by 10 bases and J by 4 bases, with 17 bases between. CDR1 SEHNR and CDR2 FQNEAQ come from the germline V gene (reference sequence). The CDR3 totals 13 residues. The CDR3 sequence is CAIDRSNPYEQYF. The CDR3 DNA is TGTGCCATCGACAGGAGCAATCCATACGAGCAGTACTTC. The full variable domain, with the rest looked up from reference TRBV7-9 and TRBJ2-7, is DTGVSQNPRHKITKRGQNVTFRCDPISEHNRLYWYRQTLGQGPEFLTYFQNEAQLEKSRLLSDRFSAERPKGSFSTLEIQRTEQGDSAMYLCAIDRSNPYEQYFGPGTRLTVT.

The chain couples TRBV10-3 to TRBJ2-1; TRBD2 aligns across 16 bases. CDR1 and CDR2 (germline): ENHRY, SYGVKD. V shed 6 bases, J shed 5 bases, and the junction held 10 bases outside the gene matches. The CDR3 is made up of 18 amino acids. This CDR3 reads CAISLAGLAGGFDNEQFF. The DNA for the CDR3 is TGTGCCATCAGCCTCGCGGGACTAGCGGGAGGGTTTGACAATGAGCAGTTCTTC.

This clonotype occurred a few times. In nucleotides, the CDR3 is TGTGCCAGCCTTGGGGGGGAGTCCGCCTACAATGAGCAGTTCTTC. Protein product: CASLGGESAYNEQFF. The chain employs TRBV2 and TRBJ2-1; TRBD2 agrees at 7 bases. Germline CDR1 reads SNHLY; CDR2 reads FYNNEI. V lost 8 bases and J lost 2; bases outside the gene matches: 9. This CDR3 region has 15 residues.

This clonotype has more than one count but fewer than ten. The rearrangement joins TRBV13 to TRBJ2-7, with no clear D. Germline lookup yields CDR1 PRHDT and CDR2 FYEKMQ (reference sequence). V dropped 1 base and J dropped 0 bases, with 7 bases sitting between them. This CDR3 comprises 14 residues. The CDR3 reads CASSLEGSSYEQYF. In nucleotides, the CDR3 is TGTGCCAGCAGCTTAGAGGGTAGCTCCTACGAGCAGTACTTC.

V and J are TRBV4-1 and TRBJ1-1, with D possibly TRBD1 on 6 matching bases. Germline V gene data show CDR1 as MGHRA and CDR2 as YSYEKL. V gave up 1 base and J gave up 3 bases, with 15 bases separating them. The CDR3 totals 16 residues. CDR3 sequence reads: CASSQGFGGADTEAFF. The CDR3 nucleotides are TGCGCCAGCAGCCAAGGATTCGGGGGCGCGGACACTGAAGCTTTCTTT.

This clonotype occurred many times. The chain uses TRBV7-9 and TRBJ2-2, with D uncertain. In germline, CDR1 is SEHNR, CDR2 FQNEAQ (reference sequence). The length of the CDR3 is 14 residues. The V gene lost 5 bases and the J gene lost 3 bases, with 10 bases spanning the gap. This CDR3 is CASSAGPYTGELFF. CDR3 DNA sequence: TGTGCCAGCAGCGCTGGGCCCTACACCGGGGAGCTGTTTTTT.

This clonotype has just a few counts. This rearrangement joins TRBV27 to TRBJ1-6; D is unclear. Germline V gives CDR1 MNHEY, CDR2 SMNVEV (reference sequence). The ends were cut back, 5 bases at V and 2 bases at J, with 10 bases in the middle. The CDR3 runs 15 residues. CDR3 loop: CASSRPGTYNSPLHF. CDR3 nucleotides: TGTGCCAGCAGTCGACCGGGGACCTATAATTCACCCCTCCACTTT.

The V and J genes are TRBV7-9 and TRBJ1-1; possible D gene TRBD1, 5 bases. From germline, CDR1 is SEHNR and CDR2 FQNEAQ (reference sequence). The CDR3 runs 15 residues. With 6 bases removed from V and 1 base from J, the gap between germline ends came to 15 bases. DNA for the CDR3: TGTGCCAGCAGGTACCTCCCGGGGACGAACACTGAAGCTTTCTTT. It specifies CASRYLPGTNTEAFF.

V is TRBV6-4 and J is TRBJ2-7, with 9 nucleotides matching TRBD2. Germline loops: CDR1 MRHNA, CDR2 SNTAGT. V shed 4 bases, J shed 3 bases, and the junction held 4 bases outside the gene matches. CDR3 length: 14 residues. This chain's CDR3 is CASSVLAGHYEQYF. DNA of the CDR3: TGTGCCAGCAGTGTACTAGCGGGCCACTACGAGCAGTACTTC.

V and J are TRBV12-3 or TRBV12-4 and TRBJ1-2; D is undetermined. Trimming took off 1 base at V and 4 bases at J, with 13 bases between the two ends. The CDR3 is 15 residues long. The DNA of the CDR3 is TGTGCCAGCAGTTTAGGGCTGGGGTTGAGCTATGGCTACACCTTC. Protein: CASSLGLGLSYGYTF.

The rearrangement joins TRBV5-6 to TRBJ2-1, with 15 bases that match TRBD2. The germline V gene encodes CDR1 SGHDT and CDR2 YYEEEE. V shed 4 bases and J 8 bases; nucleotides not matched to a gene: 19. This CDR3 contains 20 residues. The CDR3 is CASSLLLTNGLAGGRDEQFF. The CDR3 DNA sequence: TGTGCCAGCAGCCTCCTGCTGACTAATGGACTAGCGGGGGGGCGGGATGAGCAGTTCTTC.

V usage is TRBV23-1 and J usage is TRBJ1-6; possible D gene TRBD1, 6 bases. TRBV23-1 is an ORF, with its function uncertain. This CDR3 is built from 18 residues. Deletions cut 4 bases from V and 2 bases from J, with 18 bases between. The CDR3 coding sequence is TGCGCCAGCAGTCTCCAGGGGCAGGGAAGAACCTATAATTCACCCCTCCACTTT. Protein product: CASSLQGQGRTYNSPLHF.

This clonotype has more than one count but fewer than ten. The chain combines TRBV2 with TRBJ2-5; D possibly corresponds to TRBD2 (5 bases). CDR3 size: 14 residues. The V end was cut by 0 bases, the J end by 4 bases, with 9 bases between. Germline CDR1 and CDR2: SNHLY and FYNNEI. In DNA form, the CDR3 reads TGTGCCAGCAGTGAAGCAGTGAGCGGAGAGACCCAGTACTTC. Protein sequence: CASSEAVSGETQYF.

The rearrangement uses TRBV24-1 and TRBJ2-2, with 10 nucleotides matching TRBD1. Per the germline V gene, CDR1 is KGHDR and CDR2 is SFDVKD. The CDR3 has 17 amino acids. V lost 4 bases, J lost 4 bases, and 8 bases stayed unmatched. This CDR3 is CATSDQPGQGFTGELFF. For the CDR3, the DNA is TGTGCCACCAGTGACCAACCGGGACAGGGGTTCACCGGGGAGCTGTTTTTT.

This clonotype was counted at least ten times. This rearrangement joins TRBV19 to TRBJ1-1; 7 positions agree with TRBD1. This CDR3 is 14 amino acids long. Germline V gene lookup returns CDR1 LNHDA and CDR2 SQIVND (reference sequence). Trimming removed 7 bases from V and 11 bases from J; junction bases left unmatched: 16. CDR3: CASTPTTGPMGAFF. The DNA of the CDR3 is TGTGCCAGTACCCCAACGACAGGGCCCATGGGGGCTTTCTTT.

V and J are TRBV7-9 and TRBJ2-5; no firm D call. The length of the CDR3 is 15 residues. CDR1 is SEHNR and CDR2 is FQNEAQ in the germline V gene (reference sequence). The V end lost 1 base, the J end lost 2 bases, and 11 bases lay between the germline ends. The CDR3 DNA sequence: TGTGCCAGCAGCTTAGAGCTCGGTTGGCAAGAGACCCAGTACTTC. It translates to CASSLELGWQETQYF.

J is TRBJ2-1 and V is TRBV5-4, with 7 bases matching TRBD2. The CDR3 sequence is 16 residues long. In germline, CDR1 is SGHNT, CDR2 YYREEE (reference sequence). V gave up 4 bases and J gave up 10 bases; unmatched junction bases: 17. This chain's CDR3 is CASSTQTSWRAWEQFF. The CDR3 nucleotides are TGTGCCAGCAGCACTCAGACTAGCTGGAGGGCCTGGGAGCAGTTCTTC.

The chain joins TRBV6-5 to TRBJ2-2, with unresolved D. Deletions cut 0 bases from V and 5 bases from J, with 4 bases between. CDR1 is MNHEY and CDR2 is SVGAGI in the germline V gene. CDR3 size: 13 residues. The CDR3 sequence: CASSYSITGELFF. The CDR3 nucleotides read TGTGCCAGCAGTTACTCGATTACCGGGGAGCTGTTTTTT.